This T cell receptor (beta chain) came from a study of early stage breast cancer tumors. As for this clone: Its specificity is unknown.

Study-level findings and limits: Functional markers like CD4, CD8 and FOXP3 were missed in bulk sequencing.

CDR1 and CDR2 from the germline V gene are SGHTA and FQGNSA. Between the trimmed V and J ends, which lost 5 bases and 5 bases, there was a span of 12 bases. The CDR3 has 13 residues. Clones were sequenced by immunoSEQ multiplex PCR, and TCRdb holds only the in-frame ones, with some missing. The data hold some 3,600 clones, with about two thirds observed a single time. The rearrangement uses TRBV7-2 and TRBJ2-5, with a weak D call TRBD1 (6 bases). The sequence derives from a person aged 40 to 49 with breast cancer. The sequencing input was breast tumor tissue. The CDR3 here is CASSPGQWETQYF. Written as DNA, the CDR3 is TGTGCCAGCAGCCCCGGACAGTGGGAGACCCAGTACTTC. Full variable domain (outside the CDR3, taken from reference TRBV7-2 and TRBJ2-5): GAGVSQSPSNKVTEKGKDVELRCDPISGHTALYWYRQSLGQGLEFLIYFQGNSAPDKSGLPSDRFSAERTGGSVSTLTIQRTQQEDSAVYLCASSPGQWETQYFGPGTRLLVL.